This T cell receptor (beta chain) stems from a study of cytomegalovirus exposure and HLA in healthy donors. Study-wide findings and caveats: Immune exposure information available was restricted to CMV serostatus. Some V segments, including TRBV6-2 and TRBV6-3, were excluded as indistinguishable. Confirmation was obtained in vitro that a few CMV-associated chains are specific for CMV antigens.

PCR involved 60 Vbeta and 13 Jbeta primers. Repertoires were generated with immunoSEQ multiplex PCR, while TCRdb's copy carries only in-frame clones and drops some. The table has around 270,000 clones, 80% seen once. Germline values: CDR1 GTSNPN, CDR2 SVGIG (reference sequence). The junction had 4 bases not matched to a gene; V was cut back by 5 bases and J by 3 bases. The CDR3 contains 13 residues. This clone appeared once. No antigen is known for it. The clonotype was recovered from a girl aged 2 to 9 in good health and CMV-seronegative. This chain uses TRBV30 with TRBJ1-3, with 7 positions matching TRBD1. The sample comprised PBMCs. CDR3 nucleotide sequence: TGTGCCTGGGGGGGACAGATTGGAAACACCATATATTTT. This encodes CAWGGQIGNTIYF. Full variable domain (missing parts from reference TRBV30 and TRBJ1-3): SQTIHQWPATLVQPVGSPLSLECTVEGTSNPNLYWYRQAAGRGLQLLFYSVGIGQISSEVPQNLSASRPQDRQFILSSKKLLLSDSGFYLCAWGGQIGNTIYFGEGSWLTVV.